This T cell receptor (beta chain) came from a study of beta chain features in type 1 diabetes. Isolation of CD4+ naive, central memory, regulatory and stem cell-like memory cells was achieved by sorting via CD45RO/CCR7/CD25/CD127/CD95/CD27. Points from the study as a whole: Insertions at VDJ junctions were less frequent in type 1 diabetes patients. These patients also deleted more nucleotides at the same junctions. A definitive answer on HLA type influencing TCRB rearrangement was not reached here.

This clone was counted only a few times. Its antigen is unknown. Every bit of the isolated RNA underwent reverse transcription, so sequencing read expressed TCRB transcripts. Measured with immunoSEQ multiplex PCR; TCRdb has only the in-frame clones, and not every one. The sample carries hundreds of thousands of clones, about 10% recorded once. Germline lookup yields CDR1 MNHEY and CDR2 SMNVEV (reference sequence). The CDR3 spans 14 residues. V was trimmed by 6 bases and J by 5 bases, leaving 14 bases between them. V usage is TRBV27 and J usage is TRBJ1-5, with D unclear. The clonotype originates from a woman aged 18-35 years in good health. The sequenced sample consisted of naive CD4+ T cells from blood. CDR3 loop: CASRARAGDQPQHF. In DNA form, the CDR3 reads TGTGCCAGCAGGGCGAGGGCAGGCGATCAGCCCCAGCATTTT.